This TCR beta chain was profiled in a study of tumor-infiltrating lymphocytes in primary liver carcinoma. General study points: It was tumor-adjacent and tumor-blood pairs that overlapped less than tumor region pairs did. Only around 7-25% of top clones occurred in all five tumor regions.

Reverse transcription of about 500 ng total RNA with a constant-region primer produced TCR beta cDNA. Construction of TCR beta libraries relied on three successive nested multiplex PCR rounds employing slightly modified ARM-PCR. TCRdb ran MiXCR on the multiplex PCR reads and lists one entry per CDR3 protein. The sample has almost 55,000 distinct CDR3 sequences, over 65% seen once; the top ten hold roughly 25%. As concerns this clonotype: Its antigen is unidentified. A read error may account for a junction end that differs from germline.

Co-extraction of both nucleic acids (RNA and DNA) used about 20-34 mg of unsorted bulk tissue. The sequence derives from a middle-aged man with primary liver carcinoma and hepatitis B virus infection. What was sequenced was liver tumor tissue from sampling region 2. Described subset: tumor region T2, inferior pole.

DNA of the CDR3: TGTGCCAGCAGCTTAGCCAGTGGGGGCAGCCGGCAAGAGGCCCAGTACTTC. It translates to CASSLASGGSRQEAQYF. This chain links TRBV11-2 with TRBJ2-5; D may be TRBD1 (6 bases). Germline V gene lookup returns CDR1 SGHAT and CDR2 FQNNGV. This CDR3 is 17 amino acids long.